The 19 T cell receptor beta chains listed next were all sequenced from one sample in a study of blood T cell repertoires in COVID-19 (dated by TCRdb to 2018 to 2020). Libraries were made using the immunoSEQ multiplex PCR assay. This immuneACCESS table, as held by TCRdb, lists in-frame sequences with V and J called but not all clones. Of the missing ones, under half trace to an unresolved V gene in checked studies; the others have no known cause. For this sample the table gives some 120,000 clones, of which approximately 87% were detected only once. In total, the top ten clones hold under 3% of the sample. Sequenced: peripheral blood. Every receptor here comes from a man aged 25 to 45 with acute or convalescent COVID-19.

The chain combines TRBV28 with TRBJ2-1; 11 positions agree with TRBD2. Germline V lookup: CDR1 MDHEN, CDR2 SYDVKM. Trimming removed 6 bases from V and 0 bases from J; junction bases left unmatched: 10. The CDR3 sequence is 18 residues long. CDR3 sequence: CASSSTSGRGSSYNEQFF. DNA for the CDR3: TGTGCCAGCAGCTCAACTAGCGGGAGAGGGAGCTCCTACAATGAGCAGTTCTTC. Full variable domain (missing parts from reference TRBV28 and TRBJ2-1): DVKVTQSSRYLVKRTGEKVFLECVQDMDHENMFWYRQDPGLGLRLIYFSYDVKMKEKGDIPEGYSVSREKKERFSLILESASTNQTSMYLCASSSTSGRGSSYNEQFFGPGTRLTVL.

This chain uses TRBV11-2 with TRBJ2-7; 11 bases agree with TRBD1. From germline, CDR1 is SGHAT and CDR2 FQNNGV. The trim removed 5 bases at V and 3 bases at J, leaving 9 bases unmatched. CDR3 length equals 16 residues. As DNA, the CDR3 is TGTGCCAGCAGCACTCATTTCGGGACAGGGGGCTACGAGCAGTACGTC. Protein sequence: CASSTHFGTGGYEQYV.

The genes are TRBV7-9 and TRBJ2-1; maybe TRBD2 (7 bases). This CDR3 spans 15 amino acids. Germline V gene lookup returns CDR1 SEHNR and CDR2 FQNEAQ (reference sequence). V was cut by 5 bases and J by 5 bases, with 16 bases left in between. CDR3 sequence reads: CASSPRGGPNNEQFF. The DNA for the CDR3 is TGTGCCAGCAGCCCGAGGGGGGGCCCGAACAATGAGCAGTTCTTC.

The chain carries TRBV7-9 and TRBJ2-1; 8 bases map to TRBD1. With 5 bases clipped from V and 1 base from J, the junction kept 10 bases outside the gene matches. The CDR3 runs to 17 residues. Germline V gene sequence: CDR1 SEHNR, CDR2 FQNEAQ (reference sequence). The CDR3 is CASSPKPTGESYNEQFF. CDR3 nucleotide sequence: TGTGCCAGCAGCCCCAAGCCGACAGGGGAGTCCTACAATGAGCAGTTCTTC.

This sequence joins TRBV10-1 and TRBJ2-1; 10 positions match TRBD2. Germline CDR1 reads WNHNN; CDR2 reads SYGVQD (reference sequence). V lost 2 bases to trimming and J lost 5 bases; unmatched junction nucleotides: 0. This CDR3 contains 14 residues. The CDR3 nucleotides read TGCGCCAGCAGTGAGACTAGCGGGAACAATGAGCAGTTCTTC. It yields the protein CASSETSGNNEQFF.

V and J are TRBV7-9 and TRBJ2-1, with 7 bases aligning to TRBD1. The CDR3 sequence is 12 residues long. Unmatched junction bases numbered 8, after V lost 6 bases and J lost 12 bases. CDR1 is SEHNR and CDR2 is FQNEAQ in the germline V gene (reference sequence). In nucleotides, the CDR3 is TGTGCCAGCAGTCGACAGGGACGTTGGCAGTTCTTC. The encoded protein is CASSRQGRWQFF.

By share, this clone counts as medium-sized (0.01 to 0.1%). V usage is TRBV7-2 and J usage is TRBJ1-1; D may be TRBD1 (6 bases). CDR3 size: 15 residues. Between the trimmed V and J ends, which lost 5 bases and 1 base, there was a span of 14 bases. Germline V gene lookup returns CDR1 SGHTA and CDR2 FQGNSA. DNA of the CDR3: TGTGCCAGCAGCAGAGGCCCAGGGGAGAACACTGAAGCTTTCTTT. Its protein is CASSRGPGENTEAFF.

CDR3 sequence (DNA): TGTGCCAGCAGCCGAGGACAGGGCTTTCTCCTTTCACCCCTCCACTTT. This encodes CASSRGQGFLLSPLHF. V usage is TRBV27 and J usage is TRBJ1-6; 8 bases map to TRBD1. V lost 6 bases and J lost 9; bases outside the gene matches: 13. The CDR3 is 16 amino acids. In germline, CDR1 is MNHEY, CDR2 SMNVEV (reference sequence).

V and J are TRBV10-2 and TRBJ1-2; D is possibly TRBD1 (5 bases). CDR3 length equals 14 residues. V gave up 7 bases and J gave up 2 bases, with 14 bases separating them. CDR1 and CDR2 (germline): WSHSY, SAAADI. The CDR3: CASKATRGNYGYTF. For the CDR3, the DNA is TGCGCCAGCAAGGCCACCCGGGGGAACTATGGCTACACCTTC.

This clone was seen once. The J gene is TRBJ2-2, the V gene TRBV12-5; D perhaps matches TRBD2 (6 bases). CDR3 length: 16 residues. Looked up from germline, CDR1 is LGHNT and CDR2 is FRNRAP. V gave up 1 base and J gave up 6 bases, with 15 bases separating them. The CDR3 sequence: CASGLDLPGVPGELFF. CDR3 sequence (DNA): TGTGCTAGTGGTTTGGACCTCCCGGGAGTGCCCGGGGAGCTGTTTTTT.

The chain couples TRBV6-5 to TRBJ1-2; 9 positions agree with TRBD1. V shed 6 bases, J shed 4 bases, and the junction held 3 bases outside the gene matches. This CDR3 is built from 13 residues. The V gene's germline CDR1 is MNHEY and CDR2 SVGAGI. The CDR3: CASSGTGTYGYTF. CDR3 DNA: TGTGCCAGCAGCGGGACAGGGACCTATGGCTACACCTTC.

This clone has only one observation. The chain combines TRBV3-1 (or the pseudogene TRBV3-2) with TRBJ2-6, with D unclear. CDR3 length: 16 residues. Trimming cost V 1 base and J 0 bases, with 7 bases left between them. Germline V gene sequence: CDR1 LGHDT, CDR2 YNNKEL (reference sequence). The chain's CDR3 is CASSQGPCSGANVLTF. In DNA form, the CDR3 reads TGTGCCAGCAGCCAAGGGCCCTGCTCTGGGGCCAACGTCCTGACTTTC.

This chain uses TRBV4-2 with TRBJ2-5; D perhaps matches TRBD2 (6 bases). This CDR3 comprises 15 residues. Germline-derived CDR1 and CDR2 are LGHNA and YNFKEQ. V shed 3 bases and J shed 0 bases, with 11 bases lying between them. CDR3 coding DNA: TGTGCCAGCAGCCAGGACTACCTGTACCAAGAGACCCAGTACTTC. Translated, it gives CASSQDYLYQETQYF.

The rearrangement joins TRBV7-2 to TRBJ2-5; possibly TRBD2 for D (6 bases). V was shortened by 1 base and J by 7 bases, with 19 bases between the two germline ends. The germline V gene encodes CDR1 SGHTA and CDR2 FQGNSA. CDR3 length: 16 residues. The CDR3 nucleotides read TGTGCCAGCAGCTTAGTTCCCGCGGGGTCGGGTGGGACCCAGTACTTC. Its translation: CASSLVPAGSGGTQYF.

This clone was seen a few times. The J gene is TRBJ1-5, the V gene TRBV5-1; D remains ambiguous. This CDR3 comprises 13 residues. The V and J ends lost 2 bases and 7 bases respectively, with 10 bases between them. Per germline, CDR1 SGHRS and CDR2 YFSETQ. In DNA form, the CDR3 reads TGCGCCAGCAGCTTCGGATCGGGGCAGCCCCAGCATTTT. Translating it yields CASSFGSGQPQHF. Drawing the rest from reference TRBV5-1 and TRBJ1-5, the complete variable domain is KAGVTQTPRYLIKTRGQQVTLSCSPISGHRSVSWYQQTPGQGLQFLFEYFSETQRNKGNFPGRFSGRQFSNSRSEMNVSTLELGDSALYLCASSFGSGQPQHFGDGTRLSIL.

This rearrangement joins TRBV5-1 to TRBJ2-3; a weak D match, TRBD1 (6 bases). Deletions cut 2 bases from V and 3 bases from J, with 10 bases between. From germline, CDR1 is SGHRS and CDR2 YFSETQ. There are 14 residues in the CDR3. Written as DNA, the CDR3 is TGCGCCAGCAGCTTACAGGGTCTGACAGATACGCAGTATTTT. Its protein is CASSLQGLTDTQYF.

The chain couples TRBV14 to TRBJ1-6; TRBD1 matches 9 bases. Trimming cost V 6 bases and J 7 bases; bases outside gene matches: 4. Germline CDR1 is SGHDN and CDR2 is FVKESK. The length of the CDR3 is 14 residues. CDR3 coding DNA: TGTGCCAGCAGACCCGGGACAGGGAATTCACCCCTCCACTTT. It encodes CASRPGTGNSPLHF.

The rearrangement uses TRBV19 and TRBJ1-3; D not certain. The CDR3 has 16 amino acids. The V gene lost 3 bases and the J gene lost 0 bases, with 12 bases spanning the gap. Germline V lookup: CDR1 LNHDA, CDR2 SQIVND (reference sequence). The DNA of the CDR3 is TGTGCCAGTAGTATTTCCCCAGAGGCCTCTGGAAACACCATATATTTT. Its protein is CASSISPEASGNTIYF.

V usage is TRBV7-3 and J usage is TRBJ1-1, with TRBD1 matching 7 bases. Germline loops: CDR1 SGHTA, CDR2 FQGTGA. Trimming at V came to 5 bases and at J to 7 bases, leaving 4 bases not matched to a gene. CDR3 length: 12 amino acids. CDR3 amino acids: CASSPAGGEAFF. As DNA, the CDR3 is TGTGCCAGCAGCCCTGCAGGGGGTGAAGCTTTCTTT.